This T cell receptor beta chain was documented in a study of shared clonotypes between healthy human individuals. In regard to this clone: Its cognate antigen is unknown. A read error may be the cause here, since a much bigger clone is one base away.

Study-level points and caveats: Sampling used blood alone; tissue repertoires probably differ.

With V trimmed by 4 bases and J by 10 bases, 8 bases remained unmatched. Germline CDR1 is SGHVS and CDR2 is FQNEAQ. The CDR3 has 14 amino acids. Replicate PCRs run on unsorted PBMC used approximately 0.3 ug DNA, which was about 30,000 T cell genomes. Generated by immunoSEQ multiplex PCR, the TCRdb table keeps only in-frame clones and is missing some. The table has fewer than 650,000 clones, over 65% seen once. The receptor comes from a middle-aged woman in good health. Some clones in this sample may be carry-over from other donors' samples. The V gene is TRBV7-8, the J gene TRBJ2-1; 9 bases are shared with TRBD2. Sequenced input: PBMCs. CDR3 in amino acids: CASSSWASGNEQFF. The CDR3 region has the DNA TGTGCCAGCAGCTCTTGGGCTAGCGGGAACGAGCAGTTCTTC.